These T cell receptor beta chains were read from a single sample in a study of cytomegalovirus exposure and HLA in healthy donors. Some clones are missing from TCRdb's copy, which holds only in-frame ones; the method was immunoSEQ multiplex PCR. This sample has hundreds of thousands of clones, with 75% to 90% found just once. Sample: PBMCs. These receptors were collected from a woman aged 18-35 years in good health and CMV-seronegative. Both conserved end residues are part of each CDR3. Each record gives: CDR3 DNA, CDR3 protein, CDR3 length, D gene, clone size, J gene, V gene. The D gene is left open where the match is weak. Not all rows give a size; the values are once, few, many and, for expanded clones, a class.

CDR3 DNA: TGTGCCTGGAGCCTCGGAGCAACTAATGAAAAACTGTTTTTT
CDR3 protein: CAWSLGATNEKLFF
CDR3 length: 14
D gene: NA
clone size: NA
J gene: TRBJ1-4
V gene: TRBV30

CDR3 DNA: TGTGCCACCGTGGGGACAGGCGGAGGCTACGAGCAGTACTTC
CDR3 protein: CATVGTGGGYEQYF
CDR3 length: 14
D gene: TRBD1
clone size: once
J gene: TRBJ2-7
V gene: TRBV28

CDR3 DNA: TGTGCCAGCAAAACTAGCGGTCCCTACGAGCAGTACTTC
CDR3 protein: CASKTSGPYEQYF
CDR3 length: 13
D gene: TRBD2
clone size: NA
J gene: TRBJ2-7
V gene: TRBV6-6

CDR3 DNA: TGCAGCGCCGTAGACAGGCGGGGGCTAGATACGCAGTATTTT
CDR3 protein: CSAVDRRGLDTQYF
CDR3 length: 14
D gene: NA
clone size: NA
J gene: TRBJ2-3
V gene: TRBV29-1

CDR3 DNA: TGTGCCAGCAGCCCCGGGACTAGCGGGTACAATGAGCAGTTCTTC
CDR3 protein: CASSPGTSGYNEQFF
CDR3 length: 15
D gene: TRBD2
clone size: NA
J gene: TRBJ2-1
V gene: TRBV27

CDR3 DNA: TGCAGTGCTAGGAACAGCAATGAGCAGTTCTTC
CDR3 protein: CSARNSNEQFF
CDR3 length: 11
D gene: NA
clone size: once
J gene: TRBJ2-1
V gene: TRBV20-1

CDR3 DNA: TGCGCCAGCAGCCAAACAGGGGACGAGACCCAGTACTTC
CDR3 protein: CASSQTGDETQYF
CDR3 length: 13
D gene: TRBD1
clone size: NA
J gene: TRBJ2-5
V gene: TRBV5-1

CDR3 DNA: TGTGCCAGCAGTTATCTAGCGGGGAGAAACACAGATACGCAGTATTTT
CDR3 protein: CASSYLAGRNTDTQYF
CDR3 length: 16
D gene: TRBD2
clone size: NA
J gene: TRBJ2-3
V gene: TRBV6-5

CDR3 DNA: TGTGCCAGTAGGAAGGAGGGGACCTCCGAGCAGTACTTC
CDR3 protein: CASRKEGTSEQYF
CDR3 length: 13
D gene: NA
clone size: NA
J gene: TRBJ2-7
V gene: TRBV19

CDR3 DNA: TGTGCCAGCAGTGCAGGACAGGGTCGCATTGGCTACACCTTC
CDR3 protein: CASSAGQGRIGYTF
CDR3 length: 14
D gene: TRBD1
clone size: few
J gene: TRBJ1-2
V gene: TRBV2

CDR3 DNA: TGTGCCAGCAGCTTAGGGTCGATGGGCTCAGTTAATGAAAAACTGTTTTTT
CDR3 protein: CASSLGSMGSVNEKLFF
CDR3 length: 17
D gene: NA
clone size: NA
J gene: TRBJ1-4
V gene: TRBV7-8